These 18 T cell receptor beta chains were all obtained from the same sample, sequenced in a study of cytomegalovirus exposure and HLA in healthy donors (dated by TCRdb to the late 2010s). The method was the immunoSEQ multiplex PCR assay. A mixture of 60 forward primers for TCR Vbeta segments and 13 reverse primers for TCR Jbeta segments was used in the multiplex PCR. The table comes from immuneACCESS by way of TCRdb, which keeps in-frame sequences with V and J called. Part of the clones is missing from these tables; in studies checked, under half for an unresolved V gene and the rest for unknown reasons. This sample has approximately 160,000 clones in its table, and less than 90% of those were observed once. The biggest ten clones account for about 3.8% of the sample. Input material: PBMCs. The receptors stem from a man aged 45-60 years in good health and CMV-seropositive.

This CDR3 reads CASSFWDRDYGYTF. The CDR3 DNA reads as TGTGCCAGCAGTTTTTGGGACAGGGACTATGGCTACACCTTC. The chain uses TRBV28 and TRBJ1-2, with 9 bases aligning to TRBD1. Unmatched junction bases numbered 2, after V lost 3 bases and J lost 3 bases. The CDR3 spans 14 residues. Germline loops: CDR1 MDHEN, CDR2 SYDVKM.

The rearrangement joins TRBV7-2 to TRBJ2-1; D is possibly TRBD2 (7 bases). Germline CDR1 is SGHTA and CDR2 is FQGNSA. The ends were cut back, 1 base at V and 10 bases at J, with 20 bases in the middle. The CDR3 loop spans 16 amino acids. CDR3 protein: CASSLDGAGALREQFF. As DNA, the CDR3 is TGTGCCAGCAGCTTAGATGGGGCGGGGGCCCTTCGGGAGCAGTTCTTC. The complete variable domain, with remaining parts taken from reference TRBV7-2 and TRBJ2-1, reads GAGVSQSPSNKVTEKGKDVELRCDPISGHTALYWYRQSLGQGLEFLIYFQGNSAPDKSGLPSDRFSAERTGGSVSTLTIQRTQQEDSAVYLCASSLDGAGALREQFFGPGTRLTVL.

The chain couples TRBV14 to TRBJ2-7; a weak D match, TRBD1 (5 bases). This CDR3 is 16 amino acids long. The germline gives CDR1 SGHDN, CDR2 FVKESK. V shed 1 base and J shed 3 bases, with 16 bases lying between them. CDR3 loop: CASSQASGFSFYEQYF. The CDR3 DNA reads TGTGCCAGCAGCCAAGCCTCAGGGTTTTCCTTCTACGAGCAGTACTTC.

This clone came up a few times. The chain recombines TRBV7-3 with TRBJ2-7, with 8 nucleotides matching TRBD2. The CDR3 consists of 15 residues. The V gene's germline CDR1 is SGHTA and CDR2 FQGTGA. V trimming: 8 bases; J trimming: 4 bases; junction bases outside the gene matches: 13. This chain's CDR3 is CASGPRGGPGYEQYF. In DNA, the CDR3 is TGTGCCAGCGGCCCCCGGGGGGGGCCAGGTTACGAGCAGTACTTC.

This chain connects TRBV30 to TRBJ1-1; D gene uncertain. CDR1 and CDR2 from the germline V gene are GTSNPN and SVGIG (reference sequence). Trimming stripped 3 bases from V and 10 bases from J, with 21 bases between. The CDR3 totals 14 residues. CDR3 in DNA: TGTGCCTGGAGCGGTCGGGATCTGATTCTCGGAGCTTTCTTT. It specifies CAWSGRDLILGAFF.

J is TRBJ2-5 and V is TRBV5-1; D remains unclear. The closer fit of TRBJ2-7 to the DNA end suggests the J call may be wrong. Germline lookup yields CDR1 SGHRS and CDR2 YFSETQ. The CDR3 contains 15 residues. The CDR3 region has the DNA TGCGCCAGCAGCTTGTTTAGTGGGCCTTCTTACGAGCAGTACTTC. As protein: CASSLFSGPSYEQYF.

The CDR3 reads CATSRDRGNEKLFF. The CDR3 region has the DNA TGTGCCACCAGCAGGGACAGGGGTAACGAAAAACTGTTTTTT. V and J are TRBV15 and TRBJ1-4; 9 nucleotides match TRBD1. CDR1 LNHNV and CDR2 YYDKDF come from the germline V gene (reference sequence). The CDR3 contains 14 residues. Trimming removed 3 bases from V and 8 bases from J; junction bases left unmatched: 4.

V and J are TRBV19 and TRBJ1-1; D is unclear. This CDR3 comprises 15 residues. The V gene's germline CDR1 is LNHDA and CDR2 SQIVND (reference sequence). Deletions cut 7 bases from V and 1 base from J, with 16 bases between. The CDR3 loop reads CASTPLRHPNTEAFF. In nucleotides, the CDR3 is TGTGCCAGTACCCCCCTGAGACACCCGAACACTGAAGCTTTCTTT.

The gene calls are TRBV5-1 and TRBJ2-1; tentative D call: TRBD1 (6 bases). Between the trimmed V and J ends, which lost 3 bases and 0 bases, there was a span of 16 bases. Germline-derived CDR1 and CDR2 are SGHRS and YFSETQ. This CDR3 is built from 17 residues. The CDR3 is CASSYNGGFSSYNEQFF. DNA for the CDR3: TGCGCCAGCAGCTACAATGGGGGCTTTAGCTCCTACAATGAGCAGTTCTTC.

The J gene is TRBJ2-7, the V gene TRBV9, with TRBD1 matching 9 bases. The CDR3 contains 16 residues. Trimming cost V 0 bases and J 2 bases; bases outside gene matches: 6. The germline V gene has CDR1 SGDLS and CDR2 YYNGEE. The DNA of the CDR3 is TGTGCCAGCAGCGTAGAGGCCGGGACAGGGACCTACGAGCAGTACTTC. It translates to CASSVEAGTGTYEQYF.

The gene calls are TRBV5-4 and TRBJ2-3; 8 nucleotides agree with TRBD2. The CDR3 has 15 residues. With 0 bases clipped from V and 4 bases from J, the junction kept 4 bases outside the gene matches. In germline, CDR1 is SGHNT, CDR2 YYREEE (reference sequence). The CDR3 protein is CASSLEAGDSDTQYF. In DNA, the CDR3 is TGTGCCAGCAGCTTGGAAGCGGGAGATTCAGATACGCAGTATTTT.

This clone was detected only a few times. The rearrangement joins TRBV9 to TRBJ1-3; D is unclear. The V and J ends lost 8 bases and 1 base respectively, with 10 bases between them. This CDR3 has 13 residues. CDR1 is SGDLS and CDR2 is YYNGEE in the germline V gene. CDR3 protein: CASRPGSGNTIYF. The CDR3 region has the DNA TGTGCCAGTCGTCCGGGATCTGGAAACACCATATATTTT. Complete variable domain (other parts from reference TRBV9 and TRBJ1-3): DSGVTQTPKHLITATGQRVTLRCSPRSGDLSVYWYQQSLDQGLQFLIQYYNGEERAKGNILERFSAQQFPDLHSELNLSSLELGDSALYFCASRPGSGNTIYFGEGSWLTVV.

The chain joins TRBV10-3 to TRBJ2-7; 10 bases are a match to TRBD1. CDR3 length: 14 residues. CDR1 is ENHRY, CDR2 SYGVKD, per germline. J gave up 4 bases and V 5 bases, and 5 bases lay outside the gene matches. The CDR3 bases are TGTGCCATCAGTCAGGGACAGGGGTTATACGAGCAGTACTTC. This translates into CAISQGQGLYEQYF.

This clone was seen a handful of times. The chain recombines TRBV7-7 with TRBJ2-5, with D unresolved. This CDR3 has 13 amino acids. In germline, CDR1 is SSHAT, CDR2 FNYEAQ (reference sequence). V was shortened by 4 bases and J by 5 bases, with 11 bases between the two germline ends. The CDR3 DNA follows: TGTGCCAGCAGCTCCTCATCCCAGGAGACCCAGTACTTC. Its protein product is CASSSSSQETQYF.

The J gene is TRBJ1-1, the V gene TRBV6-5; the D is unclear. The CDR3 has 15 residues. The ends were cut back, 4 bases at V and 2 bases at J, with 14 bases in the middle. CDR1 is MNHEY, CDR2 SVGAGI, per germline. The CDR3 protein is CASSLEPYSNTEAFF. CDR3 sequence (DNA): TGTGCCAGCAGTTTAGAACCCTACAGCAACACTGAAGCTTTCTTT.

The CDR3 DNA reads as TGTGCCATTCTCATTTGGGGACTAGCGGCTAACAATGAGCAGTTCTTC. Its translation: CAILIWGLAANNEQFF. The chain carries TRBV19 and TRBJ2-1, with 11 positions matching TRBD2. Germline CDR1 is LNHDA and CDR2 is SQIVND (reference sequence). The CDR3 loop spans 16 amino acids. The junction had 13 bases not matched to a gene; V was cut back by 10 bases and J by 5 bases. Together with reference TRBV19 and TRBJ2-1, the CDR3 gives the full variable domain: DGGITQSPKYLFRKEGQNVTLSCEQNLNHDAMYWYRQDPGQGLRLIYYSQIVNDFQKGDIAEGYSVSREKKESFPLTVTSAQKNPTAFYLCAILIWGLAANNEQFFGPGTRLTVL.

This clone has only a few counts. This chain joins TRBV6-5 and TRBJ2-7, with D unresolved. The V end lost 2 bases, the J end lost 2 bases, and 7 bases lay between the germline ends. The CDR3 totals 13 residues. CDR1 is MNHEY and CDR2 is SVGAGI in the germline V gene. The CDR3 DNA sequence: TGTGCCAGCAGTTACACCCAGACCTACGAGCAGTACTTC. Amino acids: CASSYTQTYEQYF.

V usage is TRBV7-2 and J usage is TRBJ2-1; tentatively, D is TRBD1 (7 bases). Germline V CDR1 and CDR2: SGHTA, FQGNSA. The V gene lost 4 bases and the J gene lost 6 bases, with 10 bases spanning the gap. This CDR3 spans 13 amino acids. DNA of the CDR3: TGTGCCAGCAGCTCAGGGGGGCGCAATGAGCAGTTCTTC. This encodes CASSSGGRNEQFF. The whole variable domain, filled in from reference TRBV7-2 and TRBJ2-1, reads GAGVSQSPSNKVTEKGKDVELRCDPISGHTALYWYRQSLGQGLEFLIYFQGNSAPDKSGLPSDRFSAERTGGSVSTLTIQRTQQEDSAVYLCASSSGGRNEQFFGPGTRLTVL.